This passage covers 2 T cell receptor beta chains from one sample sequenced in a study of brain T cells in children with intractable seizures. TCRdb's table, derived via immunoSEQ multiplex PCR, lists solely in-frame clones and lacks some. The sample gives under 400,000 clones, over 85% of which show up once; around 5% is in the top ten. Described time point: blood from clinic visit 5 months post-surgery; TSC patient then seizure free. This specimen was peripheral blood, taken about 5 months after surgery. These receptors came from a boy younger than two with tuberous sclerosis and intractable seizures.

The CDR3 DNA reads TGTGCCAGCAGCTTACTGAACACCGGGGAGCTGTTTTTT. Amino acid sequence: CASSLLNTGELFF. V and J are TRBV11-3 and TRBJ2-2, with D uncertain. V was pared by 2 bases and J by 1 base, with 2 bases between. The CDR3 totals 13 residues. Looked up from germline, CDR1 is SGHNT and CDR2 is YENEEA.

The table lists this clone with a few counts. The chain joins TRBV7-9 to TRBJ1-2; D is undetermined. The germline CDR1 and CDR2 sequences are SEHNR and FQNEAQ (reference sequence). V was clipped by 6 bases and J by 3 bases, with 17 bases between them. The length of the CDR3 is 15 residues. In DNA form, the CDR3 reads TGTGCCAGCAGTGACGCGGACCTTACTCACTATGGCTACACCTTC. Amino acid sequence: CASSDADLTHYGYTF. Variable domain in full (rest from reference TRBV7-9 and TRBJ1-2): DTGVSQNPRHKITKRGQNVTFRCDPISEHNRLYWYRQTLGQGPEFLTYFQNEAQLEKSRLLSDRFSAERPKGSFSTLEIQRTEQGDSAMYLCASSDADLTHYGYTFGSGTRLTVV.